This T cell receptor (beta chain) was captured in a study of T cell changes during pregnancy in multiple sclerosis. The protocol was immunoSEQ multiplex PCR, while the TCRdb copy is restricted to in-frame clones and leaves out a portion. Of more than 80,000 clones in the sample, more than 80% were seen once. V trimming: 3 bases; J trimming: 4 bases; junction bases outside the gene matches: 4. The CDR3 extends over 15 amino acids. Looked up from germline, CDR1 is SGDLS and CDR2 is YYNGEE. The clonotype comes from a female donor with multiple sclerosis, enrolled in a pregnancy study. The genes are TRBV9 and TRBJ2-1, with 10 bases lining up with TRBD2. The sequencing used peripheral blood, collected before pregnancy. CDR3 loop: CASSASGGAYNEQFF. The CDR3 bases are TGTGCCAGCAGCGCCAGCGGGGGGGCATACAATGAGCAGTTCTTC.